The 32 T cell receptor beta chains below were found in one sample sequenced in a study of OX40 agonist ivuxolimab in advanced cancers. Clones were sequenced by immunoSEQ multiplex PCR, and TCRdb holds only the in-frame ones, with some missing. This table has 45,000 to 60,000 clones, around nine tenths appearing once. Source: CD4+ or CD8+ T cells sorted from blood, taken in a trial of the OX40 agonist ivuxolimab. Receptors originate from an adult with an advanced solid tumor such as melanoma, head and neck, liver or kidney cancer.

This clone was detected only once. The genes are TRBV10-3 and TRBJ1-2; D perhaps matches TRBD1 (5 bases). The CDR3 covers 16 residues. The germline V gene has CDR1 ENHRY and CDR2 SYGVKD. Trimming cost V 3 bases and J 0 bases, with 14 bases left between them. The CDR3 reads CAISETGGPSNYGYTF. CDR3 DNA: TGTGCCATCAGTGAAACAGGTGGTCCTTCTAACTATGGCTACACCTTC.

This clone was recorded once. The junction and the germline gene differ at one end; a read error may be behind it. The chain uses TRBV27 and TRBJ2-1; 9 bases line up with TRBD1. The CDR3 has 15 amino acids. Germline CDR1 and CDR2: MNHEY and SMNVEV (reference sequence). In DNA, the CDR3 is TGTGCCATCAGTGCCGGGACAGGGTACTACAATGAGCAGTTCTTC. Translated: CAISAGTGYYNEQFF.

The rearrangement uses TRBV5-6 and TRBJ1-5; 9 bases line up with TRBD1. The CDR3 loop spans 15 amino acids. After removal of 0 bases from V and 4 bases from J, the junction contained 2 bases not matched to a gene. Looked up from germline, CDR1 is SGHDT and CDR2 is YYEEEE. CDR3 nucleotides: TGTGCCAGCAGCTTGGCCGGGACAGGGAATCAGCCCCAGCATTTT. This translates into CASSLAGTGNQPQHF.

The genes are TRBV19 and TRBJ2-2, with 8 bases that match TRBD2. Unmatched junction bases numbered 6, after V lost 1 base and J lost 5 bases. Germline-derived CDR1 and CDR2 are LNHDA and SQIVND (reference sequence). The CDR3 consists of 16 residues. In DNA form, the CDR3 reads TGTGCCAGTAGTATAGCGGCCAGCGGGAGTACCGGGGAGCTGTTTTTT. Protein: CASSIAASGSTGELFF.

A single count supports this clone. V usage is TRBV7-9 and J usage is TRBJ1-4; D is undetermined. CDR3 size: 12 residues. Deletions cut 10 bases from V and 5 bases from J, with 11 bases between. Germline assignment: CDR1 SEHNR and CDR2 FQNEAQ (reference sequence). The CDR3 DNA follows: TGTGCCACCTCAGACTCCAATGAAAAACTGTTTTTT. Its protein product is CATSDSNEKLFF.

The chain has TRBV5-4 and TRBJ2-7, with D possibly matching TRBD2 (6 bases). V was trimmed by 2 bases and J by 0 bases, leaving 9 bases between them. The length of the CDR3 is 14 residues. Germline CDR1 is SGHNT and CDR2 is YYREEE (reference sequence). The CDR3 DNA sequence: TGTGCCAGCAGCTTTGGCGGGAACTCCTACGAGCAGTACTTC. Amino acid sequence: CASSFGGNSYEQYF.

CDR3 DNA: TGCAGATCTACCGGGACTAGCGGGAGCCATGAGCAGTTCTTC. Amino acid sequence: CRSTGTSGSHEQFF. V gene TRBV29-1 combines with J gene TRBJ2-1, with 14 bases identical to TRBD2. The CDR3 sequence is 14 residues long. From germline, CDR1 is SQVTM and CDR2 ANQGSEA.

The V gene is TRBV14, the J gene TRBJ1-4; 8 bases agree with TRBD1. The CDR3 length is 16 residues. With 0 bases clipped from V and 10 bases from J, the junction kept 10 bases outside the gene matches. Germline V CDR1 and CDR2: SGHDN, FVKESK. CDR3 in DNA: TGTGCCAGCAGCCAAGATCGGGCAGGGGGCGCAGGAAAACTGTTTTTT. It codes for CASSQDRAGGAGKLFF.

J is TRBJ1-2 and V is TRBV30, with TRBD1 matching over 8 bases. V dropped 0 bases and J dropped 3; count of bases not matched to a gene: 6. The CDR3 loop spans 15 amino acids. Looked up from germline, CDR1 is GTSNPN and CDR2 is SVGIG (reference sequence). CDR3: CAWSVGQGGYYGYTF. The DNA of the CDR3 is TGTGCCTGGAGTGTAGGACAGGGAGGTTACTATGGCTACACCTTC.

This chain joins TRBV18 and TRBJ2-5; either TRBD1 or TRBD2 may supply D (6 bases each). The end of the DNA is better explained by TRBJ2-7, so the J call may be wrong. Germline-derived CDR1 and CDR2 are KGHSH and LQKENI. The CDR3 is made up of 15 amino acids. CDR3 amino acids: CASSPRGRTAYEQYF. CDR3 in DNA: TGTGCCAGCTCACCTCGGGGGCGGACCGCCTACGAGCAGTACTTC.

J is TRBJ2-6 and V is TRBV5-1; no clear D. This CDR3 has 16 residues. CDR1 and CDR2 (germline): SGHRS, YFSETQ. V dropped 3 bases and J dropped 0 bases, with 10 bases sitting between them. CDR3 in DNA: TGCGCCAGCAGCTACGGACGTTCCTCTGGGGCCAACGTCCTGACTTTC. It codes for CASSYGRSSGANVLTF. The full variable domain, completed using reference TRBV5-1 and TRBJ2-6, is KAGVTQTPRYLIKTRGQQVTLSCSPISGHRSVSWYQQTPGQGLQFLFEYFSETQRNKGNFPGRFSGRQFSNSRSEMNVSTLELGDSALYLCASSYGRSSGANVLTFGAGSRLTVL.

The chain has TRBV5-4 and TRBJ1-6, with unresolved D. Trimming shortened V by 3 bases and J by 5 bases, and 15 bases separated the two germline ends. Looked up from germline, CDR1 is SGHNT and CDR2 is YYREEE (reference sequence). The CDR3 extends over 16 amino acids. The CDR3 DNA is TGTGCCAGCAGCTCCAGAGGGTCTCCCCATAATTCACCCCTCCACTTT. This codes for CASSSRGSPHNSPLHF.

The rearrangement uses TRBV6-5 and TRBJ2-3; 9 bases fit TRBD2. CDR1 is MNHEY, CDR2 SVGAGI, per germline. This CDR3 is built from 16 residues. V trimming: 2 bases; J trimming: 2 bases; junction bases outside the gene matches: 5. The chain's CDR3 is CASSYGSGSATDTQYF. DNA of the CDR3: TGTGCCAGCAGTTACGGTAGCGGGAGTGCCACAGATACGCAGTATTTT.

This chain links TRBV4-1 with TRBJ1-1, with a tentative D call TRBD1 (6 bases). V was trimmed by 1 base and J by 10 bases, leaving 13 bases between them. This CDR3 has 13 residues. CDR1 MGHRA and CDR2 YSYEKL come from the germline V gene. The CDR3 is CASSQARDNRAFF. The DNA for the CDR3 is TGCGCCAGCAGCCAAGCCCGGGACAACAGAGCTTTCTTT.

The V gene is TRBV9, the J gene TRBJ2-1; TRBD2 aligns across 10 bases. J gave up 8 bases and V 0 bases, and 8 bases lay outside the gene matches. CDR3 size: 16 residues. Germline V gene lookup returns CDR1 SGDLS and CDR2 YYNGEE. DNA of the CDR3: TGTGCCAGCAGCGTAGCCGGGGGGCTAGCGGGAGATGAGCAGTTCTTC. Amino acid sequence: CASSVAGGLAGDEQFF. The complete variable domain, with remaining parts taken from reference TRBV9 and TRBJ2-1, reads DSGVTQTPKHLITATGQRVTLRCSPRSGDLSVYWYQQSLDQGLQFLIQYYNGEERAKGNILERFSAQQFPDLHSELNLSSLELGDSALYFCASSVAGGLAGDEQFFGPGTRLTVL.

The chain joins TRBV5-1 to TRBJ2-7, with D possibly TRBD1 on 6 matching bases. The CDR3 is 15 amino acids. The V end lost 4 bases, the J end lost 5 bases, and 19 bases lay between the germline ends. Germline CDR1 reads SGHRS; CDR2 reads YFSETQ. CDR3 in DNA: TGCGCCAGCAGCACGGCAACAGGGTGGGGCGACGAGCAGTACTTC. It specifies CASSTATGWGDEQYF.

Only one count was recorded for this clone. The identical CDR3 is also encoded by other nucleotide sequences in the sample. The V gene is TRBV18, the J gene TRBJ1-1, with 7 bases aligning to TRBD1. J lost 1 base, V lost 3 bases, and 2 bases had no gene match. The CDR3 extends over 14 amino acids. CDR1 is KGHSH and CDR2 is LQKENI in the germline V gene. CDR3 coding DNA: TGTGCCAGCTCACCGGGACAGACGAACACTGAAGCTTTCTTT. Its translation is CASSPGQTNTEAFF. Full variable domain (missing parts from reference TRBV18 and TRBJ1-1): NAGVMQNPRHLVRRRGQEARLRCSPMKGHSHVYWYRQLPEEGLKFMVYLQKENIIDESGMPKERFSAEFPKEGPSILRIQQVVRGDSAAYFCASSPGQTNTEAFFGQGTRLTVV.

This rearrangement joins TRBV2 to TRBJ2-1; 10 bases are a match to TRBD1. This CDR3 comprises 14 residues. CDR1 and CDR2 (germline): SNHLY, FYNNEI. V trimming: 7 bases; J trimming: 5 bases; junction bases outside the gene matches: 5. The DNA for the CDR3 is TGTGCCAGCACTCGACAGGGGGCCCACAATGAGCAGTTCTTC. This codes for CASTRQGAHNEQFF.

V and J are TRBV4-3 and TRBJ1-3; D is possibly TRBD1 (6 bases). Germline assignment: CDR1 LGHNA and CDR2 YSLEER. Trimming removed 0 bases from V and 2 bases from J, with 11 bases in between. CDR3 length: 16 amino acids. This chain's CDR3 is CASSQDWGGAGNTIYF. The CDR3 DNA reads TGCGCCAGCAGCCAAGATTGGGGGGGCGCTGGAAACACCATATATTTT.

The chain uses TRBV2 and TRBJ1-4, with 8 bases identical to TRBD1. V lost 7 bases to trimming and J lost 4 bases; unmatched junction nucleotides: 2. CDR1 and CDR2 (germline): SNHLY, FYNNEI. This CDR3 comprises 13 residues. The CDR3 loop reads CASMGQDNEKLFF. The CDR3 DNA is TGTGCCAGCATGGGACAGGATAATGAAAAACTGTTTTTT.

This clone has more than one count but fewer than ten. This specimen includes other DNA sequences encoding the same CDR3. The chain joins TRBV19 to TRBJ1-1; TRBD1 matches 7 bases. J lost 6 bases, V lost 6 bases, and 7 bases had no gene match. This CDR3 comprises 13 residues. Germline values: CDR1 LNHDA, CDR2 SQIVND (reference sequence). The CDR3 nucleotides are TGTGCCAGTAGCTTTACAGGGGAGGCTGAAGCTTTCTTT. Its protein is CASSFTGEAEAFF.

V and J are TRBV6-6 and TRBJ1-4, with 7 positions matching TRBD1. This CDR3 spans 13 amino acids. V shed 7 bases, J shed 8 bases, and the junction held 7 bases outside the gene matches. CDR1 and CDR2 (germline): MNHNY, SVGAGI (reference sequence). The CDR3 loop is CASIRDRREKLFF. The CDR3, as DNA: TGTGCCAGCATCCGGGACAGAAGGGAAAAACTGTTTTTT.

The chain recombines TRBV9 with TRBJ2-2, with 12 bases fitting TRBD1. The V segment lost 0 bases and the J segment 6 bases; nucleotides outside the gene matches: 9. The germline V gene encodes CDR1 SGDLS and CDR2 YYNGEE. This CDR3 region has 18 residues. CDR3: CASSVGTPGQGASGELFF. CDR3 coding DNA: TGTGCCAGCAGCGTAGGAACGCCGGGACAGGGGGCGTCCGGGGAGCTGTTTTTT.

This clone was found a few times. V and J are TRBV5-4 and TRBJ1-5, with D unresolved. The ends were cut back, 4 bases at V and 1 base at J, with 6 bases in the middle. The CDR3 runs to 13 residues. Germline loops: CDR1 SGHNT, CDR2 YYREEE (reference sequence). In nucleotides, the CDR3 is TGTGCCAGCAGCCTTGGAAGCAATCAGCCCCAGCATTTT. Residues: CASSLGSNQPQHF.

CDR3 coding DNA: TGCGCCAGCAGCACACTTACAGGAAACACTGAAGCTTTCTTT. Protein product: CASSTLTGNTEAFF. This chain links TRBV5-1 with TRBJ1-1, with D possibly being TRBD1 (5 bases). The CDR3 is made up of 14 amino acids. Trimming pared 4 bases from V and 2 bases from J, leaving 12 bases between. The germline V gene encodes CDR1 SGHRS and CDR2 YFSETQ. Supplemented by reference TRBV5-1 and TRBJ1-1, the full variable domain reads KAGVTQTPRYLIKTRGQQVTLSCSPISGHRSVSWYQQTPGQGLQFLFEYFSETQRNKGNFPGRFSGRQFSNSRSEMNVSTLELGDSALYLCASSTLTGNTEAFFGQGTRLTVV.

CDR3 DNA: TGTGCCAGCAGCTTTAACGAAATTTCCTACGAGCAGTACTTC. Translating it yields CASSFNEISYEQYF. V usage is TRBV7-9 and J usage is TRBJ2-7; no clear D gene. Deletions cut 3 bases from V and 1 base from J, with 10 bases between. The CDR3 is made up of 14 amino acids. Germline CDR1 is SEHNR and CDR2 is FQNEAQ (reference sequence).

This clone was counted once. The chain is built from TRBV11-2 and TRBJ2-3; 9 bases fit TRBD2. J lost 1 base, V lost 5 bases, and 7 bases had no gene match. CDR1 SGHAT and CDR2 FQNNGV come from the germline V gene. The CDR3 covers 16 residues. DNA for the CDR3: TGTGCCAGCAGCCCGGGGACTAGCCCTCGCACAGATACGCAGTATTTT. It codes for CASSPGTSPRTDTQYF.

The chain employs TRBV4-3 and TRBJ2-3, with TRBD1 as a possible D gene (6 bases). In germline, CDR1 is LGHNA, CDR2 YSLEER. V was pared by 4 bases and J by 1 base, with 18 bases between. The CDR3 contains 17 residues. CDR3 nucleotide sequence: TGCGCCAGCAGCCGAGACTTTGGGGGCGCCCGCACAGATACGCAGTATTTT. It specifies CASSRDFGGARTDTQYF.

This chain links TRBV19 with TRBJ1-5; 8 nucleotides agree with TRBD1. The V gene's germline CDR1 is LNHDA and CDR2 SQIVND (reference sequence). Trimming removed 3 bases from V and 7 bases from J; junction bases left unmatched: 5. The CDR3 is made up of 14 amino acids. CDR3 sequence (DNA): TGTGCCAGTAGTATTCGGCCAGGGGGCCAGCCCCAGCATTTT. As protein: CASSIRPGGQPQHF.

The rearrangement joins TRBV7-9 to TRBJ2-7, with 12 bases that match TRBD2. Looked up from germline, CDR1 is SEHNR and CDR2 is FQNEAQ (reference sequence). With V trimmed by 4 bases and J by 1 base, 11 bases remained unmatched. This CDR3 spans 18 amino acids. The CDR3 sequence is CASSSLGGGTSGSYEQYF. In nucleotides, the CDR3 is TGTGCCAGCAGCTCCTTAGGGGGGGGGACTAGCGGGTCCTACGAGCAGTACTTC.

The V call is TRBV18, the J call TRBJ2-7; D is ambiguous. Between the trimmed V and J ends, which lost 2 bases and 3 bases, there was a span of 5 bases. The length of the CDR3 is 12 residues. CDR1 is KGHSH, CDR2 LQKENI, per germline. The CDR3 spells CASSPGVYEQYF. The CDR3 DNA follows: TGTGCCAGCTCACCAGGGGTCTACGAGCAGTACTTC. Together with reference TRBV18 and TRBJ2-7, the CDR3 gives the full variable domain: NAGVMQNPRHLVRRRGQEARLRCSPMKGHSHVYWYRQLPEEGLKFMVYLQKENIIDESGMPKERFSAEFPKEGPSILRIQQVVRGDSAAYFCASSPGVYEQYFGPGTRLTVT.

This chain joins TRBV7-2 and TRBJ2-1; D perhaps matches TRBD2 (6 bases). The CDR3 is 13 residues long. Looked up from germline, CDR1 is SGHTA and CDR2 is FQGNSA. Deletions cut 5 bases from V and 7 bases from J, with 12 bases between. CDR3 region: CASSPRAGNEQFF. CDR3 bases: TGTGCCAGCAGCCCGAGGGCGGGAAATGAGCAGTTCTTC.